Only a few counts were recorded for the clone carrying this T cell receptor beta chain. Antigen: not known. This entry is derived from a study of beta chain features in type 1 diabetes. Study conclusions and caveats: Among patients with Type 1 diabetes, TCRB CDR3s were moderately but significantly shorter in every one of the four CD4+ subsets.

The whole isolated RNA underwent reverse transcription, so sequencing captured expressed TCRB transcripts. Around 3.57 million reads was the average for naive, central memory and regulatory T cell samples. TCRdb's copy holds only in-frame clones and misses some; the assay was immunoSEQ multiplex PCR. The sample has about 340,000 clones; about 13% are singletons. Per germline, CDR1 LGHNA and CDR2 YSLEER. The CDR3 runs 14 residues. V lost 0 bases to trimming and J lost 1 base, with 6 bases between them. This sequence was found in a woman between 18 and 30 years old with type 1 diabetes. This chain uses TRBV4-3 with TRBJ1-1; the D is unclear. Sequencing input: naive CD4+ T cells from blood. CDR3 residues: CASSQEAWNTEAFF. The CDR3 nucleotides read TGCGCCAGCAGCCAAGAGGCCTGGAACACTGAAGCTTTCTTT.